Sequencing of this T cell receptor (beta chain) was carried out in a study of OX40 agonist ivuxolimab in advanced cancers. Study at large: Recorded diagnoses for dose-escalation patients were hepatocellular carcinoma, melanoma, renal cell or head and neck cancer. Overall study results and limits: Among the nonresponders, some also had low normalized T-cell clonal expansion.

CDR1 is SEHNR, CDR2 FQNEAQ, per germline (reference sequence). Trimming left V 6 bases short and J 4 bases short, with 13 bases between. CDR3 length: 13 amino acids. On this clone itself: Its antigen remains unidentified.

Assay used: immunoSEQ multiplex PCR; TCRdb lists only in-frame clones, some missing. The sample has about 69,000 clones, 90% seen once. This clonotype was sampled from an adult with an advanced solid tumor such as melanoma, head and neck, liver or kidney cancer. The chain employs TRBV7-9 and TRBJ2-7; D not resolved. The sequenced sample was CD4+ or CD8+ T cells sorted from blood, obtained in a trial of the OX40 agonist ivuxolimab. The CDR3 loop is CASSPPLGYEQYF. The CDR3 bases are TGTGCCAGCAGTCCACCGCTGGGTTACGAGCAGTACTTC.